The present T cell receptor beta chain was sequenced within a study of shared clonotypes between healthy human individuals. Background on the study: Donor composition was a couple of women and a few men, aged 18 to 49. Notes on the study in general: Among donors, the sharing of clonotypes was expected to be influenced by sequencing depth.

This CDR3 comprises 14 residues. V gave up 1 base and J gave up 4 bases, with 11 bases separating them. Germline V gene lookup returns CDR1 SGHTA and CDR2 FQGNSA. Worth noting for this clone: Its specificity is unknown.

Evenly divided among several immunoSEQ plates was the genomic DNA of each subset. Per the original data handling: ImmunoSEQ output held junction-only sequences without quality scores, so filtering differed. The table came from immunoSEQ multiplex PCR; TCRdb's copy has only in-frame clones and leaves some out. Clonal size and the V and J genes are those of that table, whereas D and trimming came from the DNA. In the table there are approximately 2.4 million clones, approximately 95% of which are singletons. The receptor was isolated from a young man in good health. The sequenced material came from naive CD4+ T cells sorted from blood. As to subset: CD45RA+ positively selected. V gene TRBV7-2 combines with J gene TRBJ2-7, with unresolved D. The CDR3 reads CASSLVGQTYEQYF. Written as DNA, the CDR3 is TGTGCCAGCAGCTTAGTAGGCCAGACATACGAGCAGTACTTC.